The T cell receptor beta chain under discussion was sequenced for a study of cytomegalovirus exposure and HLA in healthy donors (dated by TCRdb to 2017 to 2019). General notes on the study: According to an earlier analysis of 450 to 650 of the donors, about 170 million T cells yielded some 110 million unique TCR beta sequences and approximately 300 Gb of sequence data. Along with the approximately 650-subject first cohort, a separate validation cohort of over a hundred different subjects was used. About five DR-DQ haplotypes were handled as single units for association and clustering because linkage in the cohort was strong. Using immunosequencing, the study profiled T cell repertoires from roughly 650 subjects and related those repertoires to cytomegalovirus serostatus. On average, roughly 240,000 unique TCR beta nucleotide sequences were sequenced per donor among some 430 genotyped donors of the cohort, with roughly 18% of those sequences being non-productive. Class I and class II HLA loci were covered by the typing at four-digit resolution. The study aimed to test whether signatures of past pathogen exposure could be identified by cataloging public T cell receptors. The study combined high-throughput TCR immunosequencing, statistical association of individual TCRs with disease status, and machine learning to predict cytomegalovirus infection status. To decide whether each TCR beta V gene segment behaved as functional or pseudogenic, an earlier analysis of some 580 of the donors relied on high-throughput TCR beta sequencing. About 310 gigabases of sequencing data and 80 million or so unique TCR sequences were included in an early release covering about 700 HLA-typed donors. To study patterns of TCR occurrence, a later analysis re-analyzed previously published TCR beta repertoires from several hundred donors and added high-resolution HLA genotyping. Every discovery cohort repertoire had been produced on one sequencing platform. The number of donors typed differed by locus, with about 629-640 for A, B, C, DRB1 and DQB1, roughly 520 for DQA1, some 570 for DPA1, and some 470 for DPB1. In the later analysis, no new phenotypic data were used to find candidate immune exposures; instead, reliance was placed on TCR beta sequences and their occurrence across donors. The genetic ancestry cluster associated with self-reported Caucasian donors included over 80% of the roughly 410 genotyped donors. A later genetic analysis used genome-wide SNP genotypes for about 65% of the 666 donors, treating that subset as a discovery cohort. Donor age, sex, ethnicity and CMV serostatus were collected together with the repertoire data. General conclusions and limits of the study: Some IMGT-functional V segments, including TRBV6-2 and TRBV6-3, could not be distinguished by the 87-base-pair reads and were therefore excluded. The sequencing pipeline was judged likely to have produced a cluster of highly shared sequence variants as a technical artifact. In a later analysis, around 17,000 TCR beta sequences were associated with specific HLA alleles at a false discovery rate of 0.05. Cytomegalovirus status was reported to be diagnosed by the classifier with high specificity and sensitivity in both the original and validation cohorts. The only immune exposure information available for the cohort was CMV serostatus. According to a later analysis, most CMV-associated TCR beta chains appeared to be HLA-restricted, and the HLA associations seemed to be driven largely by CMV exposure. A further reported finding was that TCR beta sequences accurately predicted the HLA-A and HLA-B alleles for most subjects in the first cohort. Presence/absence analyses assumed roughly uniform sequencing depth across donors, an assumption that may not hold. Because counts were too low, under 20 rarely observed V segments, including chromosome 9 orphons, were left out of the earlier analysis of approximately 500 of the donors. When HLA alleles, especially DR and DQ, strongly co-occurred, TCR associations were difficult to assign to individual alleles. In a later analysis, TCR association rates were found to vary across HLA loci, with the most associated TCRs seen for DRB1 alleles and the fewest for HLA-C alleles. Because HLA typing was missing for some donors at each locus, association tests included only the typed subset. Most TCR sequences were observed very rarely across donors, whereas some public TCRs were present in many individuals. In an earlier analysis of 587 of the donors, most TCR beta V segments appeared in productive rearrangements about 90% or about 30% of the time, broadly matching IMGT annotations. According to the authors, the approach could potentially be generalized to other disease states and immunological phenotypes. The study listed 150 to 200 TCR beta chains as associated with cytomegalovirus. Three of the identified cytomegalovirus-associated TCR beta chains were confirmed in vitro to be specific for cytomegalovirus antigens. Correlated functional status among segregating V segments might reflect linkage disequilibrium, but an unknown experimental factor could not be ruled out. The cohort was sequenced for TCR beta chains only, and without alpha or paired-chain data the features that could be detected were limited. Compared with equally common non-associated chains, HLA-associated TCR beta chains in a later analysis were more clonally expanded and had lower generation probabilities. In a later genetic analysis, a missense DCLRE1C variant was associated with V-gene and J-gene trimming of TCR beta chains, and the association was replicated in an independent cohort. Compared with the roughly 670-donor mean, donors in an Asian-associated ancestry cluster had fewer N-insertions in productive TCRs, according to a later genetic analysis. Several of the top co-occurrence clusters appeared to be linked to parvovirus B19, influenza, CMV and Epstein-Barr virus, according to a later analysis.

In the germline V gene, CDR1 corresponds to SGHDT and CDR2 to YYEEEE. Inclusive of the bounding cysteine and phenylalanine, the CDR3 is 16 residues long. Just CDR3 DNA is preserved here, 48 bases in frame from base 1. V and J lose 0 bases and 0 bases, and a span of 12 bases separates them. Receptor amplification or capture employed the immunoSEQ multiplex PCR assay. For the multiplex PCR, a mixture combining 60 forward primers for TCR Vbeta segments and 13 reverse primers for TCR Jbeta segments was used. Amplification of the CDR3 region of rearranged TCR beta genes was performed with a multiplex PCR assay on genomic DNA. On the Illumina HiSeq System, the amplified TCR beta libraries were sequenced as 87-base-pair reads. The original pipeline was this. In a later analysis, 70 million to 95 million unique TCR beta chains were counted across the 500 to 700 repertoires, and approximately 9.9 million of these chains were shared by at least two donors. To remove PCR and sequencing errors, raw reads were error-corrected and collapsed into unique sequences using a nearest-neighbor algorithm that merged closely related sequences. To assign V, D and J gene segments, CDR3 sequences were aligned to IMGT reference sequences. For a sequence to be retained, a match of at least six nucleotides was required to both a V gene segment and a J gene segment. A rearrangement counted as productive if the CDR3 had no stop codons and remained in frame with V and J, and every other rearrangement counted as non-productive. Following IMGT convention, CDR3 was defined as the stretch from the second conserved V-encoded cysteine up to the conserved J-encoded phenylalanine. The earlier analysis of roughly 590 of the donors excluded any sequence lacking an unambiguous match to a single V gene segment. An earlier analysis of a few hundred of the donors called V segments functional above 56.7% productive rearrangements and segregating when the between-donor standard deviation exceeded 5%. A statistical classification framework was built to diagnose cytomegalovirus status from the catalog of TCR beta chain sequences. A later analysis assigned V and J genes by comparing TCR nucleotide sequences with IMGT/GENE-DB human TR gene sequences. A later analysis assigned CDR3 sequences and most-parsimonious VDJ recombination scenarios with the TCRdist pipeline. In a later analysis, each TCR beta chain was defined by its CDR3 amino acid sequence together with its V-gene family, and reads lacking a unique V-gene family were excluded. A later analysis removed 500 to 650 highly shared, low-generation-probability nucleotide sequences to deal with suspected cross-contamination and a sequencing artifact. In a later analysis, a clonal expansion index for each public chain was calculated from normalized within-repertoire ranks of inferred template counts. Generation probabilities in a later analysis came from a VDJ recombination model fitted to out-of-frame rearrangements, and those results were checked against IGoR. In a later analysis, TCR-TCR, TCR-HLA and TCR-CMV co-occurrence was scored with hypergeometric tests, and a repertoire-size bias correction was applied to TCR pairs. False discovery rates were estimated in a later analysis by permuting HLA or CMV assignments 20 times. In a later analysis, co-occurring TCRs were grouped with DBSCAN, and TCRdist sequence similarity was added when clustering was performed within HLA-allele-positive subsets. Repertoires with fewer than 30,000 or more than 120,000 public chains were left out of co-occurrence clustering, as were a handful of repertoires with anomalous nucleotide sharing. TCRdb's version of the immuneACCESS table is confined to in-frame rearrangements and falls short of the full clone set. An unresolved V gene accounts for under half of the shortfall where checked; the remainder is of unknown origin. From that table come the V and J calls and clone size; the DNA was used to work out D and trimming. In this sample the table shows 200,000 or so clones, under 90% of which occur a single time. Approximately 0.098% of the sample is held by the ten biggest clonotypes.

The cohort consisted of hundreds of healthy bone marrow donors. Cohort members were all nominally healthy when sampled, although unrecorded immune exposures were likely present. The donor was CMV seronegative and was included in the group of 352 seronegative cohort members. A peripheral blood sample was provided by each donor, and peripheral blood mononuclear cells were used for TCR beta sequencing. Genomic DNA extraction from the blood cell samples was performed with the Qiagen DNeasy Blood Extraction Kit. Note on this clone: Its target antigen remains unknown. Qualities for individual bases were not recorded, and no much larger clone is one base off.

The chain is encoded by TRBV5-6 joined to TRBJ1-2; the D gene assignment is ambiguous. This TCR derives from a boy between 2 and 10 years old in good health and CMV-seronegative. Sequencing input: PBMCs. The nucleotide sequence reads as follows: TGTGCCAGCAGCTTGGGCGGGGTTGGGACTAACTATGGCTACACCTTC. This is translated as CASSLGGVGTNYGYTF. When the CDR3 is completed using the reference TRBV5-6 and TRBJ1-2 genes on either side, the full variable domain is DAGVTQSPTHLIKTRGQQVTLRCSPKSGHDTVSWYQQALGQGPQFIFQYYEEEERQRGNFPDRFSGHQFPNYSSELNVNALLLGDSALYLCASSLGGVGTNYGYTFGSGTRLTVV.